This T cell receptor (beta chain) appears in the sequencing data of a study of radiotherapy plus CTLA-4 blockade in lung cancer. About the research overall: Patients showed objective responses in about 20% of cases and disease control in under 35%.

Sequencing was performed with immunoSEQ multiplex PCR; in TCRdb, only in-frame clones are kept and a portion is missing. The repertoire holds approximately 45,000 clones, roughly 60% seen once, with approximately 17% in the top ten. Patients in the study, people with chemo-refractory metastatic non-small-cell lung cancer, received focal radiation plus ipilimumab CTLA-4 blockade. The V gene lost 0 bases and the J gene lost 2 bases, with 10 bases spanning the gap. Germline CDR1 is LGHNA and CDR2 is YSLEER. The CDR3 is made up of 15 amino acids. On this clone: The antigen remains undetermined.

Findings and caveats of the study: The study found tumor-derived TCR clones expanded in blood after radiotherapy plus ipilimumab. Early blood T cell clone dynamics reportedly forecast response best, with interferon-beta.

The sample in question was peripheral blood, obtained from a patient treated with radiotherapy plus ipilimumab. This chain connects TRBV4-3 to TRBJ1-2; D may be TRBD1 (5 bases). The TCR originated in a human donor with non-small cell lung cancer who had a partial response to radiotherapy plus ipilimumab. The CDR3 bases are TGCGCCAGCAGCCAAGATTTGGGGGGGAACTATGGCTACACCTTC. It encodes CASSQDLGGNYGYTF.